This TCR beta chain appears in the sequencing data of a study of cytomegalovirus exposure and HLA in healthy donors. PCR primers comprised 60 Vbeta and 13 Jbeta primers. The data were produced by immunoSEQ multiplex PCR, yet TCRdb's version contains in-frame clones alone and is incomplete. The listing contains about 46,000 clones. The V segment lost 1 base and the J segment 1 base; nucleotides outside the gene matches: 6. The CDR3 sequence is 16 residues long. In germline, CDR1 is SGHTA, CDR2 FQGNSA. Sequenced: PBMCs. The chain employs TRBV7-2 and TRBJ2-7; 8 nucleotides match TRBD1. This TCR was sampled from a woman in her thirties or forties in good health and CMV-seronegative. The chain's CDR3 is CASSLGQGAVSYEQYF. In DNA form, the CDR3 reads TGTGCCAGCAGCTTAGGGCAGGGGGCAGTATCCTACGAGCAGTACTTC.